What follows describes a single TCR beta chain. The data were taken from a study of T cell changes during pregnancy in multiple sclerosis. Germline-derived CDR1 and CDR2 are SNHLY and FYNNEI. Trimming removed 6 bases from V and 8 bases from J; junction bases left unmatched: 9. The CDR3 is 15 residues long. Sequenced by immunoSEQ multiplex PCR; TCRdb stores in-frame clones only, minus some. Found here are about 38,000 clones, 90% of them singletons; the top ten hold approximately 0.5%. The rearrangement uses TRBV2 and TRBJ2-1; TRBD2 matches 11 bases. This sequence was found in a female donor with multiple sclerosis, enrolled in a pregnancy study. Sequenced material: CD4+ T cells from peripheral blood mononuclear cells, taken in the second trimester of pregnancy. CDR3 loop: CASRGLAAPWDEQFF. Written as DNA, the CDR3 is TGTGCCAGCAGGGGACTAGCGGCACCCTGGGATGAGCAGTTCTTC.